This T cell receptor beta chain was found in a study of cytomegalovirus exposure and HLA in healthy donors. Notes on the study in general: Common viral pathogens seemed, in a later analysis, to connect with several of the most significant clusters. Previous analysis showed most TCR beta V segments were productive about 90% or about 30% of the time.

A multiplex PCR was run with 60 Vbeta primers and 13 Jbeta primers. Sequencing used immunoSEQ multiplex PCR; TCRdb keeps in-frame clones, though not all of them. The sample includes under 250,000 clones, around 80% seen only once; the top ten take less than 4.5%. The CDR3 is 18 residues long. The J segment lost 3 bases and the V segment lost 4 bases, leaving 12 bases of the junction unmatched. Germline lookup yields CDR1 LGHNA and CDR2 YNFKEQ. With respect to this clone: Its matching antigen is unknown.

Sequenced input: PBMCs. The TCR comes from a male donor in good health and CMV-seronegative. The rearrangement uses TRBV4-2 and TRBJ2-3; 11 nucleotides match TRBD2. CDR3 in DNA: TGTGCCAGCAGCCCAAAGGGTCTAGCGGGAGGTTATACAGATACGCAGTATTTT. Protein product: CASSPKGLAGGYTDTQYF.